This TCR beta chain comes out of a study of blood T cell repertoires in COVID-19. Turning to the study itself: Spain, Italy and the United States supplied samples that represented acute and convalescent COVID-19. PBMCs, B-cell-depleted T cells, or T cells were the source of the cDNA or gDNA that made up the material.

In the original analysis: Reference gene primer amplification in the assay estimated nucleated cell counts. Here immunoSEQ multiplex PCR was the method, and the copy in TCRdb shows in-frame clones only, minus some. V and J calls and clone size are as listed in that table; D and trimming were resolved from the DNA. The sample lists about 83,000 clones; roughly 80% were seen once. Germline V gene sequence: CDR1 SNHLY, CDR2 FYNNEI. The CDR3 has 13 amino acids. The J segment lost 6 bases and the V segment lost 8 bases, leaving 9 bases of the junction unmatched. Sequenced: peripheral blood. The receptor was derived from a woman older than 75 with acute or convalescent COVID-19. The chain joins TRBV2 to TRBJ1-2, with TRBD1 matching over 7 bases. In nucleotides, the CDR3 is TGTGCCAGCCTAAGACAGGGTTTTGATGGCTACACCTTC. Translated: CASLRQGFDGYTF.